The 31 T cell receptor beta chains listed next were all sequenced from one sample in a study of blood T cell repertoires in COVID-19. Clones were read by immunoSEQ multiplex PCR, and TCRdb kept only the in-frame ones, dropping some. This table has tens of thousands of clones, around 89% appearing once. The specimen was peripheral blood. Receptors originate from a man between 65 and 80 years old with active or convalescent COVID-19.

This clone appeared many times. The chain uses TRBV27 and TRBJ1-2, with 8 nucleotides matching TRBD1. Per the germline V gene, CDR1 is MNHEY and CDR2 is SMNVEV (reference sequence). The V segment lost 4 bases and the J segment 1 base; nucleotides outside the gene matches: 2. This CDR3 has 14 residues. Written as DNA, the CDR3 is TGTGCCAGCAGTTCGGACAGGGTTAACTATGGCTACACCTTC. It yields the protein CASSSDRVNYGYTF.

This clone was observed a single time. V gene TRBV19 combines with J gene TRBJ2-1; TRBD2 agrees at 7 bases. The germline V gene encodes CDR1 LNHDA and CDR2 SQIVND (reference sequence). J was trimmed by 3 bases and V by 3 bases; bases with no gene match: 11. CDR3 size: 17 residues. CDR3 sequence: CASSMEKSGTLYNEQFF. CDR3 sequence (DNA): TGTGCCAGTAGTATGGAGAAAAGCGGGACCCTCTACAATGAGCAGTTCTTC.

This rearrangement joins TRBV18 to TRBJ2-7; D might be TRBD2 (5 bases). V lost 5 bases, J lost 2 bases, and 13 bases lay in between. Germline CDR1 and CDR2: KGHSH and LQKENI. This CDR3 comprises 14 residues. CDR3: CASSSTPGAYEQYF. In DNA form, the CDR3 reads TGTGCCAGCTCATCGACCCCCGGGGCCTACGAGCAGTACTTC.

This sequence joins TRBV5-1 and TRBJ1-1; the match to TRBD1 covers 7 bases. This CDR3 has 14 residues. V shed 5 bases and J 3 bases; nucleotides not matched to a gene: 7. Germline values: CDR1 SGHRS, CDR2 YFSETQ. The CDR3 protein is CASRSGTDDTEAFF. The CDR3 coding sequence is TGCGCCAGCAGATCCGGGACAGATGACACTGAAGCTTTCTTT.

J is TRBJ2-3 and V is TRBV3-1 (or the pseudogene TRBV3-2); 12 bases agree with TRBD2. With 4 bases clipped from V and 5 bases from J, the junction kept 7 bases outside the gene matches. The CDR3 has 16 amino acids. The germline gives CDR1 LGHDT, CDR2 YNNKEL (reference sequence). DNA for the CDR3: TGTGCCAGCAGCCGAGGACTAGCGGGACGCGGAGATACGCAGTATTTT. The encoded protein is CASSRGLAGRGDTQYF.

The genes are TRBV2 and TRBJ1-2; the match to TRBD1 covers 8 bases. Germline loops: CDR1 SNHLY, CDR2 FYNNEI. V lost 4 bases to trimming and J lost 4 bases; unmatched junction nucleotides: 14. The length of the CDR3 is 17 residues. This chain's CDR3 is CASSGSDRGTGAYGYTF. The CDR3 bases are TGTGCCAGCAGTGGTAGTGACAGGGGCACGGGGGCCTATGGCTACACCTTC.

The V call is TRBV6-5, the J call TRBJ2-2; 10 nucleotides align to TRBD1. The CDR3 is 15 amino acids. With V trimmed by 5 bases and J by 3 bases, 3 bases remained unmatched. CDR1 and CDR2 from the germline V gene are MNHEY and SVGAGI. The CDR3 DNA reads as TGTGCCAGCAGTAGACAGGGGGCCGACACCGGGGAGCTGTTTTTT. Translating gives CASSRQGADTGELFF.

The chain recombines TRBV16 with TRBJ2-7; 8 positions match TRBD1. Germline V gene data show CDR1 as KGHSY and CDR2 as FQNENV. The CDR3 length is 13 residues. V trimming: 0 bases; J trimming: 9 bases; junction bases outside the gene matches: 4. The chain's CDR3 is CASSQSGTGRQYF. Written as DNA, the CDR3 is TGTGCCAGCAGCCAATCAGGGACAGGAAGGCAGTACTTC.

CDR3 nucleotide sequence: TGTGCCAGCACCCCGACAAGCTTCTATGGCTACACCTTC. It specifies CASTPTSFYGYTF. The chain joins TRBV28 to TRBJ1-2; D gene uncertain. The CDR3 length is 13 residues. The V gene's germline CDR1 is MDHEN and CDR2 SYDVKM. V was trimmed by 7 bases and J by 4 bases, leaving 13 bases between them.

The chain recombines TRBV6-4 with TRBJ1-3; a weak D match, TRBD1 (5 bases). The CDR3 has 20 amino acids. CDR1 and CDR2 from the germline V gene are MRHNA and SNTAGT. Trimming took 10 bases from V and 4 from J, leaving 35 bases between them. The CDR3 coding sequence is TGTGCCACCTCCCAGGGTCGCCGCTCGGTTCCCGTCTTCCTCGGAAACACCATATATTTT. Protein: CATSQGRRSVPVFLGNTIYF.

This clone was seen a single time. This sequence joins TRBV4-2 and TRBJ2-7; 7 bases map to TRBD1. Looked up from germline, CDR1 is LGHNA and CDR2 is YNFKEQ. The CDR3 is 14 amino acids. V lost 3 bases, J lost 5 bases, and 7 bases stayed unmatched. In DNA form, the CDR3 reads TGTGCCAGCAGCCATGAAACAGGGGATCACGAGCAGTACTTC. It specifies CASSHETGDHEQYF.

This chain uses TRBV18 with TRBJ1-3, with D uncertain. The V gene lost 3 bases and the J gene lost 4 bases, with 10 bases spanning the gap. There are 14 residues in the CDR3. CDR1 and CDR2 (germline): KGHSH, LQKENI. The CDR3 DNA follows: TGTGCCAGCTCACCGGCAGCGCAAGGAAACACCATATATTTT. Protein sequence: CASSPAAQGNTIYF.

The V call is TRBV6-2 or TRBV6-3, the J call TRBJ2-7, with 7 bases identical to TRBD1. The V gene end was trimmed by 2 bases and the J gene end by 3 bases; junction bases not matched to a gene: 4. CDR1 and CDR2 from the germline V gene are MNHEY and SVGEGT. The CDR3 is 14 amino acids. CDR3 bases: TGTGCCAGCAGTTACGATGGACAGGACTACGAGCAGTACTTC. Translating gives CASSYDGQDYEQYF.

This clone was picked up a small number of times. V gene TRBV7-8 combines with J gene TRBJ2-3; 10 nucleotides agree with TRBD2. Looked up from germline, CDR1 is SGHVS and CDR2 is FQNEAQ. V shed 0 bases and J 1 base; nucleotides not matched to a gene: 10. The CDR3 has 19 residues. CDR3 nucleotides: TGTGCCAGCAGCTTAGCGCTTTCTAGCGGGGGTGGTGGCACAGATACGCAGTATTTT. Its protein product is CASSLALSSGGGGTDTQYF.

The genes are TRBV10-3 and TRBJ1-5; 7 bases are a match to TRBD1. V was pared by 3 bases and J by 4 bases, with 6 bases of the junction left unmatched. The CDR3 covers 15 residues. The V gene's germline CDR1 is ENHRY and CDR2 SYGVKD. CDR3 sequence: CAISDRDSPNQPQHF. The CDR3 DNA is TGTGCCATCAGTGACCGGGACAGCCCGAATCAGCCCCAGCATTTT.

The chain combines TRBV19 with TRBJ2-7; perhaps TRBD2 as D (6 bases). Per germline, CDR1 LNHDA and CDR2 SQIVND (reference sequence). Trimming shortened V by 9 bases and J by 3 bases, and 21 bases separated the two germline ends. This CDR3 comprises 15 residues. For the CDR3, the DNA is TGTGCCAGGACGGACCTAGCGAGAGAAAACTACGAGCAGTACTTC. Translation: CARTDLARENYEQYF.

V gene TRBV3-1 (or the pseudogene TRBV3-2) combines with J gene TRBJ2-5; no firm D call. The germline V gene encodes CDR1 LGHDT and CDR2 YNNKEL (reference sequence). Trimming took 4 bases from V and 4 from J, leaving 13 bases between them. The CDR3 is made up of 14 amino acids. The CDR3 bases are TGTGCCAGCAGCCGACAAAACCTTGGAGAGACCCAGTACTTC. It yields the protein CASSRQNLGETQYF.

The chain employs TRBV5-1 and TRBJ1-1, with TRBD1 identical over 7 bases. The V segment lost 4 bases and the J segment 1 base; nucleotides outside the gene matches: 4. Germline assignment: CDR1 SGHRS and CDR2 YFSETQ. This CDR3 has 14 amino acids. For the CDR3, the DNA is TGCGCCAGCAGCAAAGGGACAGCGAACACTGAAGCTTTCTTT. Amino acid sequence: CASSKGTANTEAFF.

The genes are TRBV29-1 and TRBJ2-1, with 7 bases that match TRBD1. The length of the CDR3 is 14 residues. V lost 6 bases and J lost 4; bases outside the gene matches: 9. The germline CDR1 and CDR2 sequences are SQVTM and ANQGSEA. CDR3 nucleotide sequence: TGCAGCGTAGCCCGCGGACAGGCTTACAATGAGCAGTTCTTC. Translated, it gives CSVARGQAYNEQFF.

This chain connects TRBV7-2 to TRBJ1-5; the D gene is possibly TRBD1 (5 bases). The V gene's germline CDR1 is SGHTA and CDR2 FQGNSA. There are 14 residues in the CDR3. V lost 1 base and J lost 7, with 11 bases in between. CDR3 DNA: TGTGCCAGCAGCTTAGGGACACAAGGCCAGCCCCAGCATTTT. This sequence encodes CASSLGTQGQPQHF.

The chain combines TRBV28 with TRBJ1-5, with D perhaps matching TRBD1 (6 bases). Germline V CDR1 and CDR2: MDHEN, SYDVKM. V lost 3 bases, J lost 15 bases, and 21 bases lay in between. This CDR3 comprises 14 residues. CDR3: CASSLGARGAARHF. The CDR3 coding sequence is TGTGCCAGCAGTTTGGGGGCGCGAGGGGCCGCCCGGCATTTT.

In its sample, this clone was seen a few times. The rearrangement links TRBV10-3 to TRBJ1-2; D is ambiguous. Between the trimmed V and J ends, which lost 4 bases and 7 bases, there was a span of 13 bases. The CDR3 is made up of 13 amino acids. The germline gives CDR1 ENHRY, CDR2 SYGVKD. The CDR3 loop is CAISGAAVGGYTF. The CDR3, as DNA: TGTGCCATCAGTGGGGCAGCGGTGGGTGGCTACACCTTC.

The chain couples TRBV5-1 to TRBJ2-3; 7 positions match TRBD2. CDR1 SGHRS and CDR2 YFSETQ come from the germline V gene. V gave up 4 bases and J gave up 2 bases; unmatched junction bases: 7. The CDR3 length is 15 residues. CDR3 sequence reads: CASSPGTTNTDTQYF. The CDR3 nucleotides read TGCGCCAGCAGCCCAGGGACTACAAACACAGATACGCAGTATTTT.

The genes are TRBV18 and TRBJ1-2; D remains ambiguous. V was shortened by 0 bases and J by 4 bases, with 18 bases between the two germline ends. The length of the CDR3 is 17 residues. CDR1 is KGHSH, CDR2 LQKENI, per germline. The CDR3 coding sequence is TGTGCCAGCTCACCACCGTCGGCAGGCATAGACCTCTATGGCTACACCTTC. It is translated as CASSPPSAGIDLYGYTF.

This rearrangement joins TRBV7-2 to TRBJ2-7, with 11 bases identical to TRBD2. Germline CDR1 is SGHTA and CDR2 is FQGNSA. V shed 0 bases and J 0 bases; nucleotides not matched to a gene: 4. CDR3 length: 17 amino acids. CDR3 protein: CASSLAGLAGDSYEQYF. The CDR3 nucleotides read TGTGCCAGCAGCTTAGCAGGACTAGCGGGTGACTCCTACGAGCAGTACTTC.

The chain joins TRBV6-5 to TRBJ1-2; 8 bases align to TRBD1. J was trimmed by 4 bases and V by 6 bases; bases with no gene match: 4. CDR1 is MNHEY, CDR2 SVGAGI, per germline. CDR3 length: 13 amino acids. CDR3 sequence: CASRQGEGYGYTF. Written as DNA, the CDR3 is TGTGCCAGCAGACAGGGGGAAGGCTATGGCTACACCTTC.

This clone has more than one count but fewer than ten. Here the CDR3 reads CASEDRAVGNTIYF. CDR3 coding DNA: TGTGCCAGCGAAGACAGGGCTGTTGGAAACACCATATATTTT. V usage is TRBV28 and J usage is TRBJ1-3; 7 bases are shared with TRBD1. The V segment lost 8 bases and the J segment 3 bases; nucleotides outside the gene matches: 7. The CDR3 totals 14 residues. Per germline, CDR1 MDHEN and CDR2 SYDVKM.

The J gene is TRBJ2-5, the V gene TRBV5-1, with 7 bases lining up with TRBD2. The CDR3 sequence is 14 residues long. Germline values: CDR1 SGHRS, CDR2 YFSETQ. With V trimmed by 3 bases and J by 4 bases, 6 bases remained unmatched. CDR3 nucleotide sequence: TGCGCCAGCAGCTCTCCTGCGGGAGCAGAGACCCAGTACTTC. It codes for CASSSPAGAETQYF.

CDR3 nucleotides: TGTGCCAGCAGCTTAGGCCGGGGGCTAGCGGGATTAACGCCCGAGCAGTACTTC. The encoded protein is CASSLGRGLAGLTPEQYF. This chain joins TRBV11-2 and TRBJ2-7, with 9 bases that match TRBD2. The CDR3 covers 18 residues. Germline assignment: CDR1 SGHAT and CDR2 FQNNGV. The J segment lost 6 bases and the V segment lost 1 base, leaving 16 bases of the junction unmatched.

The V and J genes are TRBV4-2 and TRBJ2-7; D may be TRBD2 (6 bases). Trimming pared 3 bases from V and 4 bases from J, leaving 10 bases between. This CDR3 has 13 amino acids. Germline CDR1 LGHNA, CDR2 YNFKEQ. Written as DNA, the CDR3 is TGTGCCAGCAGCCAGGCGGGAACATACGAGCAGTACTTC. It encodes CASSQAGTYEQYF.

In DNA, the CDR3 is TGCAGCGCTAGACTAGCGGGGGGCTACGAGCAGTACTTC. Translation gives CSARLAGGYEQYF. The rearrangement uses TRBV29-1 and TRBJ2-7; 13 nucleotides agree with TRBD2. After removal of 7 bases from V and 3 bases from J, the junction contained 3 bases not matched to a gene. Germline lookup yields CDR1 SQVTM and CDR2 ANQGSEA. This CDR3 has 13 amino acids.